Shown below are 19 T cell receptor beta chains from a single sample sequenced in a study of control samples from healthy donors and cancer patients. Clones were read by immunoSEQ multiplex PCR, and TCRdb kept only the in-frame ones, dropping some. Of more than 150,000 clones in the sample, roughly 92% were seen once. Sequencing was carried out using blood. The source of these receptors is a man aged 50-59 years in good health.

V is TRBV5-1 and J is TRBJ2-1, with a possible D match to TRBD2 (7 bases). Germline-derived CDR1 and CDR2 are SGHRS and YFSETQ. This CDR3 has 15 amino acids. The germline V and J ends were trimmed by 6 bases and 5 bases, with 18 bases remaining between them. The CDR3 DNA is TGCGCCAGCACCCGGGGGCCTAGCGGCGACAATGAGCAGTTCTTC. Protein product: CASTRGPSGDNEQFF.

Here the CDR3 reads CASSLEQLEAFF. CDR3 nucleotide sequence: TGTGCCAGCAGCTTAGAACAGCTTGAAGCTTTCTTT. The chain employs TRBV7-9 and TRBJ1-1; D remains ambiguous. CDR1 and CDR2 from the germline V gene are SEHNR and FQNEAQ (reference sequence). Trimming removed 1 base at V and 7 bases at J, with 7 bases between. The CDR3 is made up of 12 amino acids.

Here the CDR3 DNA reads TGTGCCAGTAGAGCGAGGGGCAATGAGCAGTTCTTC. Amino acid sequence: CASRARGNEQFF. This rearrangement joins TRBV19 to TRBJ2-1; D possibly uses TRBD1 or TRBD2 (5 bases each). CDR1 and CDR2 from the germline V gene are LNHDA and SQIVND (reference sequence). Trimming pared 6 bases from V and 6 bases from J, leaving 9 bases between. This CDR3 is built from 12 residues.

The J gene is TRBJ2-7, the V gene TRBV6-6; either TRBD1 or TRBD2 may fit D (5 bases each). The CDR3 loop spans 13 amino acids. Per germline, CDR1 MNHNY and CDR2 SVGAGI (reference sequence). Trimming removed 7 bases from V and 2 bases from J, with 12 bases in between. CDR3 DNA: TGTGCCAGCATGAGTGGGGGAGCCTACGAGCAGTACTTC. It encodes CASMSGGAYEQYF.

The CDR3 sequence: CASSQDLRGKGGYTF. The CDR3 DNA reads as TGCGCCAGCAGCCAAGATCTGAGGGGTAAAGGGGGCTACACCTTC. V and J are TRBV4-1 and TRBJ1-2, with D possibly matching TRBD1 (5 bases). With 0 bases removed from V and 8 bases from J, the gap between germline ends came to 16 bases. CDR3 length equals 15 residues. Germline CDR1 is MGHRA and CDR2 is YSYEKL.

This rearrangement joins TRBV6-5 to TRBJ2-1; D unresolved. The V and J ends lost 4 bases and 6 bases respectively, with 10 bases between them. The CDR3 sequence is 13 residues long. In germline, CDR1 is MNHEY, CDR2 SVGAGI. The CDR3, as DNA: TGTGCCAGCAGTTTCCGCCACTTCAATGAGCAGTTCTTC. Translation gives CASSFRHFNEQFF.

J is TRBJ1-6 and V is TRBV18; 9 bases align to TRBD1. Germline CDR1 is KGHSH and CDR2 is LQKENI. The CDR3 spans 17 residues. With 1 base clipped from V and 6 bases from J, the junction kept 7 bases outside the gene matches. The CDR3 is CASSPQVPGQGNSPLHF. CDR3 bases: TGTGCCAGCTCACCACAGGTTCCGGGACAGGGTAATTCACCCCTCCACTTT.

The chain uses TRBV11-2 and TRBJ1-6, with TRBD1 as a possible D gene (6 bases). V was trimmed by 5 bases and J by 5 bases, leaving 10 bases between them. The CDR3 covers 14 residues. From germline, CDR1 is SGHAT and CDR2 FQNNGV. The CDR3 DNA follows: TGTGCCAGCAGCCGCGGGACAAATAATTCACCCCTCCACTTT. This translates into CASSRGTNNSPLHF. The full variable domain, in which reference TRBV11-2 and TRBJ1-6 provide the parts outside the CDR3, is EAGVAQSPRYKIIEKRQSVAFWCNPISGHATLYWYQQILGQGPKLLIQFQNNGVVDDSQLPKDRFSAERLKGVDSTLKIQPAKLEDSAVYLCASSRGTNNSPLHFGNGTRLTVT.

This rearrangement joins TRBV12-3 or TRBV12-4 to TRBJ2-2; TRBD1 might be the D (5 bases). There are 13 residues in the CDR3. Trimming took off 6 bases at V and 5 bases at J, with 10 bases between the two ends. The CDR3 DNA reads TGTGCCAGCAGCAAGGGGTGGACCGGGGAGCTGTTTTTT. The encoded protein is CASSKGWTGELFF.

This chain joins TRBV5-1 and TRBJ2-7; D remains unclear. The V end lost 1 base, the J end lost 0 bases, and 8 bases lay between the germline ends. The CDR3 runs 14 residues. In germline, CDR1 is SGHRS, CDR2 YFSETQ. The CDR3 spells CASSLNSPSYEQYF. In DNA, the CDR3 is TGCGCCAGCAGCTTGAACAGTCCCTCCTACGAGCAGTACTTC.

This chain joins TRBV7-6 and TRBJ2-2; a possible D gene is TRBD1 (5 bases). V was cut by 1 base and J by 4 bases, with 7 bases left in between. This CDR3 contains 14 residues. Germline V gene sequence: CDR1 SGHVS, CDR2 FNYEAQ. CDR3 DNA: TGTGCCAGCAGCTTAGAAACAGGCACCGGGGAGCTGTTTTTT. Translated, it gives CASSLETGTGELFF.

A single count supports this clone. CDR3 loop: CASSFTYNEQFF. CDR3 DNA sequence: TGTGCCAGCAGCTTTACCTACAATGAGCAGTTCTTC. This chain uses TRBV5-6 with TRBJ2-1, with unresolved D. The V and J ends lost 2 bases and 2 bases respectively, with 2 bases between them. The CDR3 is 12 amino acids. Germline V gene sequence: CDR1 SGHDT, CDR2 YYEEEE.

The gene calls are TRBV6-1 and TRBJ1-4; no clear D gene. The germline gives CDR1 MNHNS, CDR2 SASEGT. V dropped 2 bases and J dropped 7 bases, with 5 bases sitting between them. The CDR3 runs to 12 residues. The CDR3 here is CASSESSEKLFF. The DNA of the CDR3 is TGTGCCAGCAGTGAATCAAGTGAAAAACTGTTTTTT.

The V and J genes are TRBV6-5 and TRBJ2-7; 8 bases are a match to TRBD2. CDR1 is MNHEY, CDR2 SVGAGI, per germline. The CDR3 has 14 amino acids. V was pared by 4 bases and J by 5 bases, with 7 bases of the junction left unmatched. The DNA for the CDR3 is TGTGCCAGCAGTTTAGCGGGAACGTGGGACGAGCAGTACTTC. Residues: CASSLAGTWDEQYF.

CDR3 nucleotide sequence: TGTGCCAGCATAGCCTCGGACAGGGTGAATGGCTACACCTTC. Encoded protein: CASIASDRVNGYTF. This chain uses TRBV28 with TRBJ1-2; TRBD1 agrees at 8 bases. Unmatched junction bases numbered 10, after V lost 7 bases and J lost 6 bases. Germline lookup yields CDR1 MDHEN and CDR2 SYDVKM. This CDR3 region has 14 residues.

CDR3 sequence reads: CASSLGWDTDTQYF. The CDR3 DNA reads as TGTGCCAGCAGCTTGGGATGGGACACAGATACGCAGTATTTT. V usage is TRBV5-8 and J usage is TRBJ2-3; D unclear. Between the trimmed V and J ends, which lost 0 bases and 2 bases, there was a span of 7 bases. This CDR3 is built from 14 residues. Per the germline V gene, CDR1 is SGHTS and CDR2 is YDEGEE.

The chain employs TRBV3-1 (or the pseudogene TRBV3-2) and TRBJ2-7, with D tentatively TRBD2 (6 bases). This CDR3 is 13 amino acids long. V lost 4 bases and J 3 bases, leaving 10 bases between the germline ends. Per the germline V gene, CDR1 is LGHDT and CDR2 is YNNKEL (reference sequence). The chain's CDR3 is CASSPRSGYEQYF. In DNA form, the CDR3 reads TGTGCCAGCAGCCCCCGTAGCGGCTACGAGCAGTACTTC.

The chain couples TRBV7-9 to TRBJ1-2; no clear D gene. Trimming shortened V by 2 bases and J by 6 bases, and 10 bases separated the two germline ends. The CDR3 consists of 13 residues. Germline V gene sequence: CDR1 SEHNR, CDR2 FQNEAQ (reference sequence). The CDR3 spells CASSLSYGDGYTF. In DNA form, the CDR3 reads TGTGCCAGCAGCTTATCATATGGGGATGGCTACACCTTC.

The chain joins TRBV30 to TRBJ1-5; no definite D call. V lost 0 bases and J lost 1, with 7 bases in between. Germline loops: CDR1 GTSNPN, CDR2 SVGIG (reference sequence). The CDR3 is 14 residues long. The CDR3 protein is CAWSVSGSNQPQHF. The CDR3 DNA reads TGTGCCTGGAGTGTATCCGGGAGCAATCAGCCCCAGCATTTT.